This TCR beta chain appears in the sequencing data of a study of CD8+ T cells in alopecia areata. The CDR3 has 17 amino acids. Trimming cost V 4 bases and J 0 bases; bases outside gene matches: 7. CDR1 and CDR2 from the germline V gene are SQVTM and ANQGSEA. Once RNA had been extracted, it was reverse transcribed into cDNA to act as the sequencing template. Repertoires were generated with immunoSEQ multiplex PCR, while TCRdb's copy carries only in-frame clones and drops some. The profile covers 110,000 to 150,000 clones, with 51% appearing a single time and over 0.85% taken by the ten largest. This clone was detected only a few times.

The TCR comes from a human donor with alopecia areata. The V call is TRBV29-1, the J call TRBJ2-1; TRBD2 aligns across 12 bases. The sequenced sample was CD4+ T cells sorted from blood, obtained at week 0. This CDR3 reads CSVGGLAGGRSYNEQFF. As DNA, the CDR3 is TGCAGCGTTGGGGGACTAGCGGGCGGCCGCTCCTACAATGAGCAGTTCTTC.